This TCR beta chain stems from a study of blood T cell repertoires in COVID-19. Study at large: Some COVID-19 samples were acute and others convalescent; all came from the United States, Italy and Spain. PBMCs, B-cell-depleted T cells, or T cells were the source of the cDNA or gDNA that made up the material.

Germline CDR1 is LNHDA and CDR2 is SQIVND (reference sequence). CDR3 length: 17 residues. After removal of 5 bases from V and 1 base from J, the junction contained 6 bases not matched to a gene. Study processing details: Amplification of reference gene primers provided the estimated nucleated cell counts. Libraries were prepared by immunoSEQ multiplex PCR; TCRdb keeps only in-frame clonotypes and omits some of them. D and trimming were read from the DNA, whereas the V and J calls and clone size are those reported in that table. This table has some 140,000 clones, just under 85% appearing once. Sequenced material: peripheral blood. The chain carries TRBV19 and TRBJ2-6; 9 positions match TRBD1. This TCR was sampled from a woman in her sixties with acute or convalescent COVID-19. The CDR3 region is CASSSGTGPSGANVLTF. CDR3 DNA: TGTGCCAGTAGTTCCGGGACAGGGCCTTCTGGGGCCAACGTCCTGACTTTC.